Listed below are T cell receptor beta chains from one sample, sequenced in a study of beta chain features in type 1 diabetes. Sequencing used immunoSEQ multiplex PCR; TCRdb keeps in-frame clones, though not all of them. The sample has 600,000 or so clones; 9.5% to 15% are singletons. What was sequenced was naive CD4+ T cells from blood. The receptors come from a man aged 25-45 years with type 1 diabetes. The CDR3 runs from the conserved cysteine through the conserved F or W. Each record gives: J gene, CDR3 length, D gene, V gene, clone size, CDR3 protein, CDR3 DNA. The D gene is left open where the match is weak. Not every row has a clone size; where given, it reads once, few, many or a size class.

j_call: TRBJ1-1; cdr3_length: 11; d_call: TRBD1; v_call: TRBV29-1; clone_size: few; cdr3_aa: CSVEKGARAFF; cdr3_nt: TGCAGCGTTGAAAAGGGGGCGAGGGCTTTCTTT
j_call: TRBJ1-1; cdr3_length: 15; d_call: .; v_call: TRBV7-2; clone_size: .; cdr3_aa: CASSLGGVRDTEAFF; cdr3_nt: TGTGCCAGCAGCTTAGGTGGGGTGAGGGACACTGAAGCTTTCTTT
j_call: TRBJ2-5; cdr3_length: 16; d_call: TRBD2; v_call: TRBV5-4; clone_size: .; cdr3_aa: CASSRPLAGGQETQYF; cdr3_nt: TGTGCCAGCAGCCGACCACTAGCGGGGGGCCAAGAGACCCAGTACTTC
j_call: TRBJ1-6; cdr3_length: 15; d_call: TRBD1; v_call: TRBV7-2; clone_size: .; cdr3_aa: CASSFTGVGNSPLHF; cdr3_nt: TGTGCCAGCAGCTTTACAGGGGTCGGTAATTCACCCCTCCACTTT
j_call: TRBJ1-3; cdr3_length: 15; d_call: .; v_call: TRBV28; clone_size: .; cdr3_aa: CASSSWDTAADTIYF; cdr3_nt: TGTGCCAGCAGTTCGTGGGACACTGCAGCGGACACCATATATTTT
j_call: TRBJ2-2; cdr3_length: 16; d_call: TRBD1; v_call: TRBV5-1; clone_size: few; cdr3_aa: CASSFPGTVGTGELFF; cdr3_nt: TGCGCCAGCAGCTTCCCCGGGACAGTGGGTACCGGGGAGCTGTTTTTT
j_call: TRBJ1-2; cdr3_length: 13; d_call: .; v_call: TRBV14; clone_size: .; cdr3_aa: CASSHTVNYGYTF; cdr3_nt: TGTGCCAGCAGCCACACAGTGAACTATGGCTACACCTTC
j_call: TRBJ2-7; cdr3_length: 14; d_call: .; v_call: TRBV4-2; clone_size: few; cdr3_aa: CASSQDRDASEQYF; cdr3_nt: TGTGCCAGCAGCCAAGATAGGGACGCCTCCGAGCAGTACTTC
j_call: TRBJ2-7; cdr3_length: 14; d_call: TRBD1; v_call: TRBV7-2; clone_size: .; cdr3_aa: CASSPRTGAYEQYF; cdr3_nt: TGTGCCAGCAGCCCCAGGACAGGGGCCTACGAGCAGTACTTC
j_call: TRBJ2-6; cdr3_length: 18; d_call: TRBD1; v_call: TRBV28; clone_size: few; cdr3_aa: CASRLGTGALSGANVLTF; cdr3_nt: TGTGCCAGCAGACTCGGGACAGGGGCCCTCTCTGGGGCCAACGTCCTGACTTTC
j_call: TRBJ1-6; cdr3_length: 15; d_call: TRBD1; v_call: TRBV11-2; clone_size: few; cdr3_aa: CASSWGGTGYSPLHF; cdr3_nt: TGTGCCAGCAGCTGGGGTGGGACAGGGTATTCACCCCTCCACTTT
j_call: TRBJ2-3; cdr3_length: 17; d_call: .; v_call: TRBV5-4; clone_size: few; cdr3_aa: CASSFLGSSAGTDTQYF; cdr3_nt: TGTGCCAGCAGCTTCCTCGGCAGTTCGGCGGGCACAGATACGCAGTATTTT
j_call: TRBJ1-6; cdr3_length: 14; d_call: TRBD1; v_call: TRBV11-3; clone_size: .; cdr3_aa: CASSSGTANSPLHF; cdr3_nt: TGTGCCAGCAGTTCCGGGACAGCCAATTCACCCCTCCACTTT
j_call: TRBJ1-5; cdr3_length: 13; d_call: .; v_call: TRBV27; clone_size: .; cdr3_aa: CASSTTGYQPQHF; cdr3_nt: TGTGCCAGCAGTACTACGGGGTACCAGCCCCAGCATTTT